Listed here are 22 T cell receptor beta chains from one sample, sequenced in a study of siplizumab effects on memory and regulatory T cells. Sequencing used immunoSEQ multiplex PCR; TCRdb keeps in-frame clones, though not all of them. The sample has tens of thousands of clones; about 91% are singletons. Sequencing was done on a sample of Tregs sorted from blood. These receptors originate from a human donor in good health.

The chain has TRBV10-1 and TRBJ2-1; the match to TRBD2 covers 10 bases. The V gene end was trimmed by 4 bases and the J gene end by 0 bases; junction bases not matched to a gene: 6. Looked up from germline, CDR1 is WNHNN and CDR2 is SYGVQD (reference sequence). This CDR3 is 17 amino acids long. Here the CDR3 reads CASSGIAGGSSYNEQFF. CDR3 in DNA: TGCGCCAGCAGTGGGATAGCGGGGGGTAGCTCCTACAATGAGCAGTTCTTC.

This chain uses TRBV28 with TRBJ1-5, with TRBD1 as a possible D gene (6 bases). Germline lookup yields CDR1 MDHEN and CDR2 SYDVKM. Trimming removed 8 bases from V and 4 bases from J, with 15 bases in between. The CDR3 totals 14 residues. Here the CDR3 reads CASGPGGANQPQHF. In DNA, the CDR3 is TGTGCCAGCGGACCGGGGGGGGCAAATCAGCCCCAGCATTTT.

This sequence joins TRBV7-9 and TRBJ2-7; D perhaps matches TRBD2 (6 bases). Germline V lookup: CDR1 SEHNR, CDR2 FQNEAQ (reference sequence). This CDR3 has 14 amino acids. V was cut by 5 bases and J by 3 bases, with 14 bases left in between. CDR3 in DNA: TGTGCCAGCAGCCGCGCCGGGGGAAACTACGAGCAGTACTTC. This encodes CASSRAGGNYEQYF.

The chain carries TRBV6-1 and TRBJ1-1; D is possibly TRBD1 (6 bases). Germline loops: CDR1 MNHNS, CDR2 SASEGT. V was pared by 7 bases and J by 4 bases, with 16 bases between. The CDR3 covers 14 residues. The CDR3 is CASNQRQGPTEAFF. The CDR3, as DNA: TGTGCCAGCAATCAGCGTCAGGGGCCCACTGAAGCTTTCTTT.

Concerning this clone itself: Different DNA sequences within this sample yield the same CDR3. The V gene is TRBV5-1, the J gene TRBJ2-5; tentative D call: TRBD2 (7 bases). The germline V gene has CDR1 SGHRS and CDR2 YFSETQ. The V and J ends lost 0 bases and 5 bases respectively, with 14 bases between them. The CDR3 sequence is 15 residues long. CDR3 amino acids: CASSLVRGARETQYF. The CDR3 DNA reads TGCGCCAGCAGCTTGGTCCGGGGGGCCCGGGAGACCCAGTACTTC. Variable domain in full (rest from reference TRBV5-1 and TRBJ2-5): KAGVTQTPRYLIKTRGQQVTLSCSPISGHRSVSWYQQTPGQGLQFLFEYFSETQRNKGNFPGRFSGRQFSNSRSEMNVSTLELGDSALYLCASSLVRGARETQYFGPGTRLLVL.

The V call is TRBV7-2, the J call TRBJ2-7; a possible D gene is TRBD2 (5 bases). The CDR3 is made up of 13 amino acids. Trimming stripped 8 bases from V and 0 bases from J, with 11 bases between. Germline V CDR1 and CDR2: SGHTA, FQGNSA. CDR3 region: CASQGGSSYEQYF. As DNA, the CDR3 is TGTGCCAGCCAAGGTGGGAGCTCCTACGAGCAGTACTTC.

The J gene is TRBJ2-7, the V gene TRBV7-9; D not resolved. Germline CDR1 SEHNR, CDR2 FQNEAQ (reference sequence). This CDR3 has 14 amino acids. Deletions cut 1 base from V and 0 bases from J, with 7 bases between. This CDR3 reads CASSLGGLSYEQYF. The CDR3 bases are TGTGCCAGCAGCTTAGGCGGTCTCTCCTACGAGCAGTACTTC.

This sequence joins TRBV29-1 and TRBJ2-1; TRBD2 agrees at 8 bases. After removal of 4 bases from V and 7 bases from J, the junction contained 6 bases not matched to a gene. Germline V gene data show CDR1 as SQVTM and CDR2 as ANQGSEA. The CDR3 is made up of 13 amino acids. The CDR3, as DNA: TGCAGCGTTGCGGGGGGGCAGAAGAATGAGCAGTTCTTC. Its translation: CSVAGGQKNEQFF.

The J gene is TRBJ1-5, the V gene TRBV2; D remains ambiguous. The germline V and J ends were trimmed by 3 bases and 0 bases, with 3 bases remaining between them. The CDR3 totals 13 residues. Germline-derived CDR1 and CDR2 are SNHLY and FYNNEI. CDR3 sequence: CASSDGSNQPQHF. In DNA, the CDR3 is TGTGCCAGCAGTGACGGTAGCAATCAGCCCCAGCATTTT. The variable domain in full, with the rest retrieved from reference TRBV2 and TRBJ1-5, is EPEVTQTPSHQVTQMGQEVILRCVPISNHLYFYWYRQILGQKVEFLVSFYNNEISEKSEIFDDQFSVERPDGSNFTLKIRSTKLEDSAMYFCASSDGSNQPQHFGDGTRLSIL.

This clone rates as medium-sized. The V gene is TRBV6-5, the J gene TRBJ2-2, with 7 bases fitting TRBD2. From germline, CDR1 is MNHEY and CDR2 SVGAGI. The CDR3 length is 15 residues. V was pared by 3 bases and J by 3 bases, with 4 bases of the junction left unmatched. The CDR3 nucleotides read TGTGCCAGCAGTTATAGCCGGGGGGACACCGGGGAGCTGTTTTTT. This sequence encodes CASSYSRGDTGELFF.

J is TRBJ2-7 and V is TRBV4-2; 11 bases map to TRBD2. The germline V gene encodes CDR1 LGHNA and CDR2 YNFKEQ. V shed 0 bases, J shed 1 base, and the junction held 2 bases outside the gene matches. The CDR3 has 16 residues. The CDR3 spells CASSQDIAGGSYEQYF. The CDR3 coding sequence is TGTGCCAGCAGCCAAGATATAGCGGGGGGGTCCTACGAGCAGTACTTC.

The rearrangement links TRBV5-5 to TRBJ2-5; 9 bases are a match to TRBD2. This CDR3 is 15 amino acids long. The germline V gene encodes CDR1 SGHKS and CDR2 YYEKEE (reference sequence). J lost 9 bases, V lost 4 bases, and 13 bases had no gene match. CDR3 bases: TGTGCCAGCAGCCCCGAGAGCGGGGGGCACCGGGCCCAGTACTTC. Its translation: CASSPESGGHRAQYF.

This chain links TRBV18 with TRBJ1-2; D is ambiguous. Trimming cost V 3 bases and J 8 bases, with 13 bases left between them. Looked up from germline, CDR1 is KGHSH and CDR2 is LQKENI. This CDR3 contains 13 residues. CDR3: CASSPPGARGYTF. In DNA, the CDR3 is TGTGCCAGCTCACCTCCGGGCGCAAGGGGCTACACCTTC. Combining the CDR3 with reference TRBV18 and TRBJ1-2 gives the whole variable domain NAGVMQNPRHLVRRRGQEARLRCSPMKGHSHVYWYRQLPEEGLKFMVYLQKENIIDESGMPKERFSAEFPKEGPSILRIQQVVRGDSAAYFCASSPPGARGYTFGSGTRLTVV.

V usage is TRBV7-8 and J usage is TRBJ2-2; 15 positions match TRBD2. V was clipped by 1 base and J by 9 bases; unmatched bases: 12. Germline lookup yields CDR1 SGHVS and CDR2 FQNEAQ. The CDR3 runs to 19 residues. CDR3 in amino acids: CASSLEARTSGGARRELFF. In DNA form, the CDR3 reads TGTGCCAGCAGCTTAGAAGCCAGGACTAGCGGGGGGGCCCGTCGGGAGCTGTTTTTT. Combining the CDR3 with reference TRBV7-8 and TRBJ2-2 gives the whole variable domain GAGVSQSPRYKVAKRGQDVALRCDPISGHVSLFWYQQALGQGPEFLTYFQNEAQLDKSGLPSDRFFAERPEGSVSTLKIQRTQQEDSAVYLCASSLEARTSGGARRELFFGEGSRLTVL.

The chain couples TRBV6-1 to TRBJ1-1; D is perhaps TRBD1 (6 bases). The CDR3 length is 12 residues. Trimming removed 8 bases from V and 8 bases from J, with 15 bases in between. The V gene's germline CDR1 is MNHNS and CDR2 SASEGT. The CDR3 loop reads CASDRQKWEAFF. DNA of the CDR3: TGTGCCAGCGACAGGCAAAAGTGGGAAGCTTTCTTT.

The chain employs TRBV5-1 and TRBJ2-2; D not certain. The V and J ends lost 3 bases and 4 bases respectively, with 10 bases between them. Germline V CDR1 and CDR2: SGHRS, YFSETQ. This CDR3 contains 14 residues. The CDR3 reads CASSSDLSTGELFF. CDR3 bases: TGCGCCAGCAGCTCGGACCTAAGCACCGGGGAGCTGTTTTTT.

In DNA form, the CDR3 reads TGCGCCAGCAGTAGCCTAGGCACAGATACGCAGTATTTT. It codes for CASSSLGTDTQYF. The chain has TRBV10-1 and TRBJ2-3; unclear D gene. The germline gives CDR1 WNHNN, CDR2 SYGVQD (reference sequence). V dropped 5 bases and J dropped 1 base, with 7 bases sitting between them. The CDR3 is made up of 13 amino acids.

The CDR3: CASKGVDSPLHF. The CDR3 DNA is TGTGCCAGCAAGGGGGTTGACTCACCCCTCCACTTT. This sequence joins TRBV28 and TRBJ1-6; weak D call: TRBD1 (6 bases). The CDR3 extends over 12 amino acids. Trimming shortened V by 7 bases and J by 10 bases, and 11 bases separated the two germline ends. Germline V gene data show CDR1 as MDHEN and CDR2 as SYDVKM.

The gene calls are TRBV5-1 and TRBJ2-3; 15 bases are a match to TRBD2. V gave up 4 bases and J gave up 1 base; unmatched junction bases: 10. This CDR3 spans 19 amino acids. The germline CDR1 and CDR2 sequences are SGHRS and YFSETQ. CDR3 residues: CASSPGSGLAGGGTDTQYF. DNA for the CDR3: TGCGCCAGCAGCCCGGGGTCGGGACTAGCGGGGGGTGGCACAGATACGCAGTATTTT.

The chain is built from TRBV5-1 and TRBJ1-2; 7 positions agree with TRBD1. Trimming removed 4 bases from V and 4 bases from J; junction bases left unmatched: 7. The CDR3 contains 14 residues. Germline V gives CDR1 SGHRS, CDR2 YFSETQ. The CDR3 region has the DNA TGCGCCAGCAGCCCGGGACAGACCGCCTATGGCTACACCTTC. This sequence encodes CASSPGQTAYGYTF.

V gene TRBV5-4 combines with J gene TRBJ2-2; D is perhaps TRBD1 or TRBD2 (5 bases each). The V gene's germline CDR1 is SGHNT and CDR2 YYREEE (reference sequence). The V end was cut by 5 bases, the J end by 1 base, with 18 bases between. This CDR3 region has 17 residues. CDR3 nucleotide sequence: TGTGCCAGCAGGGACCGGGGCGCAGGAGAGAACACCGGGGAGCTGTTTTTT. Encoded protein: CASRDRGAGENTGELFF.

The V call is TRBV5-4, the J call TRBJ2-3; maybe TRBD2 (6 bases). V lost 2 bases to trimming and J lost 4 bases, with 17 bases between them. Germline V gene sequence: CDR1 SGHNT, CDR2 YYREEE (reference sequence). CDR3 length: 16 residues. DNA of the CDR3: TGTGCCAGCAGCTTCCAAGTAGCGGCGGCGTCAGATACGCAGTATTTT. Protein: CASSFQVAAASDTQYF.